Sequencing of this T cell receptor beta chain was carried out in a study of glioma-infiltrating T cells. Using RNA template, CDR3s of TCR alpha and beta were amplified with iRepertoire arm-PCR. TCRdb re-called the multiplex PCR reads through MiXCR, storing one row per CDR3 protein. The sample lists about 400,000 distinct CDR3 sequences, roughly 41% occurring once. The V segment lost 7 bases and the J segment 0 bases; nucleotides outside the gene matches: 8. From germline, CDR1 is MDHEN and CDR2 SYDVKM. The length of the CDR3 is 17 residues. The sequencing sample was made of glioma tissue, nonneoplastic brain tissue, or PBMCs (not recorded which). The chain joins TRBV28 to TRBJ1-6; 8 positions match TRBD1. The origin of this receptor is a human donor with low-grade glioma or glioblastoma, undergoing nonglioma brain surgery, or in good health (not recorded which). For the CDR3, the DNA is TGTGCCAGCACTGGACAGGGAAGGCTCTCCTATAATTCACCCCTCCACTTT. It encodes CASTGQGRLSYNSPLHF.